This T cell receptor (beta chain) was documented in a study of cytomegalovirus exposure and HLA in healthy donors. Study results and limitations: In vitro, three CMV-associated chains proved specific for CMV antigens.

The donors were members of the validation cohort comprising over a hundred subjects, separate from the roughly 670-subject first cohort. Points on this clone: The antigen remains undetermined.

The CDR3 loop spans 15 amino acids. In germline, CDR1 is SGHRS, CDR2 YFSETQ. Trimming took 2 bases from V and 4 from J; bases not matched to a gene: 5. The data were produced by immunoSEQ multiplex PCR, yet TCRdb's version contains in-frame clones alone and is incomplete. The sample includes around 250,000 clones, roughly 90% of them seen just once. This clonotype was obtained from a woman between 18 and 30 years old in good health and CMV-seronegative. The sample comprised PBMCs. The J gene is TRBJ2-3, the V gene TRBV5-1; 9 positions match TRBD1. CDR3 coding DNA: TGCGCCAGCAGCTTCCACAGGGGGCAGGCAGATACGCAGTATTTT. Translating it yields CASSFHRGQADTQYF.